A selection of T cell receptor beta chains follows, all from one sample in a study of CD8+CD57+ T cells in acquired aplastic anemia. TCRdb independently ran MiXCR on the reads; one entry per CDR3 protein. The repertoire holds roughly 500,000 distinct CDR3 sequences, around 33% seen once, with around 0.82% in the top ten. Sequenced material: sorted CD4+, CD8+, or CD8+CD57+ T cells (not recorded which) from PBMCs. The receptor set was obtained from a human donor with aplastic anemia. Both conserved end residues are part of each CDR3. Fields, in order: clone size, J gene, V gene, D gene, CDR3 protein, CDR3 DNA. A D gene is named only where the DNA matches it firmly. The size field is filled for only some rows; it gives once, few, many or a size class.

>.|TRBJ2-7|TRBV19|TRBD2
CASSAPRSGGYEQYF
TGTGCCAGTAGTGCCCCACGTAGCGGGGGGTACGAGCAGTACTTC
>many|TRBJ1-2|TRBV7-2|TRBD1
CASSFRQGATYGYTF
TGTGCCAGCAGCTTTCGACAGGGCGCTACCTATGGCTACACCTTC
>.|TRBJ2-1|TRBV6-1|TRBD2
CASRIGTRLDPEQFF
TGTGCCAGCAGGATCGGGACTAGACTTGACCCTGAGCAGTTCTTC
>many|TRBJ1-1|TRBV2|.
CASSRQGRDTEAFF
TGTGCCAGCAGTCGGCAGGGTCGGGACACTGAAGCTTTCTTT
>few|TRBJ2-5|TRBV4-2|.
CASSPGVWETQYF
TGTGCCAGCAGCCCGGGGGTGTGGGAGACCCAGTACTTC
>few|TRBJ2-2|TRBV7-7|.
CASTKSGVGTGELFF
TGTGCTAGCACCAAATCAGGGGTCGGCACCGGGGAGCTGTTTTTT
>.|TRBJ2-5|TRBV7-9|TRBD2
CASSSYFLAVQETQYF
TGTGCCAGCAGCTCTTATTTTCTAGCGGTTCAAGAGACCCAGTACTTC
>many|TRBJ1-2|TRBV29-1|TRBD1
CSVTGNYGYTF
TGCAGCGTGACAGGGAACTATGGCTACACCTTC
>.|TRBJ2-2|TRBV29-1|.
CSVEEAANTGELFF
TGCAGCGTTGAAGAGGCGGCGAACACCGGGGAGCTGTTTTTT
>many|TRBJ2-7|TRBV7-9|.
CASSLGWGTYEQYF
TGTGCCAGCAGCTTAGGGTGGGGCACCTACGAGCAGTACTTC
>many|TRBJ2-3|TRBV24-1|.
CATSDILSPDTQYF
TGTGCCACCAGTGACATTCTTAGCCCAGATACGCAGTATTTT
>.|TRBJ1-6|TRBV19|.
CASSGQLRYSPLHF
TGTGCCAGCTCCGGACAGTTAAGGTATTCACCCCTCCACTTT
>.|TRBJ1-3|TRBV4-3|TRBD1
CASSQEETGVGNTIYF
TGCGCCAGCAGCCAAGAAGAGACAGGGGTAGGAAACACCATATATTTT
>.|TRBJ1-2|TRBV11-1|.
CASSSLVPREGYGYTF
TGTGCCAGCAGTTCCCTCGTACCCCGGGAGGGCTATGGCTACACCTTC
>.|TRBJ1-2|TRBV20-1|TRBD1
CSARDEGQGAGYTF
TGCAGTGCTAGAGATGAGGGACAGGGGGCGGGCTACACCTTC
>once|TRBJ1-5|TRBV2|.
CASSDRGLGNQPQHF
TGTGCCAGCAGTGACCGGGGGCTTGGCAATCAGCCCCAGCATTTT
>.|TRBJ2-7|TRBV27|.
CASSSRTYEQYF
TGTGCCAGCAGTTCCAGAACCTACGAGCAGTACTTC
>many|TRBJ1-3|TRBV10-1|.
CASSVNSGNTIYF
TGCGCCAGCAGCGTAAACTCTGGAAACACCATATATTTT
>many|TRBJ1-5|TRBV20-1|.
CSASRGLGNQPQHF
TGCAGTGCTAGTCGGGGGCTGGGCAATCAGCCCCAGCATTTT
>.|TRBJ2-7|TRBV20-1|TRBD2
CSAETSGASYEQYF
TGCAGTGCAGAAACTAGCGGGGCTAGCTACGAGCAGTACTTC
>.|TRBJ1-6|TRBV5-1|.
CASSLLAATPSLHF
TGCGCCAGCAGCTTGTTGGCAGCCACTCCAAGCCTCCACTTT
>few|TRBJ1-5|TRBV30|.
CAWSATDSNQPQHF
TGTGCCTGGAGTGCGACGGATAGCAATCAGCCCCAGCATTTT
>.|TRBJ1-5|TRBV20-1|.
CSATLGAPNQPQHF
TGCAGTGCCACCCTCGGGGCGCCAAATCAGCCCCAGCATTTT
>.|TRBJ1-6|TRBV7-3|TRBD1
CANSLGTGNSPLHF
TGTGCCAACAGCCTCGGGACAGGAAATTCACCCCTCCACTTT
>many|TRBJ1-6|TRBV6-5|.
CASSYSKGSPLHF
TGTGCCAGCAGTTACTCCAAGGGTTCACCCCTCCACTTT
>few|TRBJ1-5|TRBV5-1|TRBD1
CASSLAQGAQPQHF
TGCGCCAGCAGCTTGGCCCAGGGGGCCCAGCCCCAGCATTTT
>.|TRBJ2-2|TRBV3-1|TRBD2
CASRPGLATGELFF
TGTGCCAGCAGGCCGGGACTAGCAACCGGGGAGCTGTTTTTT
>.|TRBJ2-1|TRBV10-3|.
CAIRAGGDEQFF
TGTGCCATCAGGGCGGGCGGGGATGAGCAGTTCTTC
>.|TRBJ1-6|TRBV6-1|.
CASSDLGAGGSPLHF
TGTGCCAGCAGTGACCTGGGGGCAGGAGGTTCACCCCTCCACTTT
>.|TRBJ2-1|TRBV20-1|TRBD2
CSAAPSGSYNEQFF
TGCAGTGCAGCCCCTAGCGGGAGTTACAATGAGCAGTTCTTC
>.|TRBJ1-2|TRBV29-1|TRBD1
CSTRQGYGYTF
TGCAGCACTCGACAGGGCTATGGCTACACCTTC
>.|TRBJ2-2|TRBV11-2|TRBD1
CASSHYRGPRGSTGELFF
TGTGCCAGCAGCCATTACAGGGGGCCCAGGGGGAGCACCGGGGAGCTGTTTTTT
>.|TRBJ1-2|TRBV27|.
CASSLSRGGSHYGYTF
TGTGCCAGCAGTTTATCCCGTGGAGGCAGCCACTATGGCTACACCTTC
>many|TRBJ1-4|TRBV2|.
CASSEEVATNEKLFF
TGTGCCAGCAGTGAAGAGGTTGCAACTAATGAAAAACTGTTTTTT
>many|TRBJ1-2|TRBV19|.
CASSIYSGAHGYTF
TGTGCCAGTAGTATCTATTCCGGGGCCCATGGCTACACCTTC
>few|TRBJ2-6|TRBV25-1|.
CASSFQGANVLTF
TGTGCCAGCAGTTTCCAGGGGGCCAACGTCCTGACTTTC
>.|TRBJ2-5|TRBV5-8|.
CARPGISETQYF
TGTGCCAGACCCGGGATTTCGGAGACCCAGTACTTC
>few|TRBJ1-4|TRBV11-1|.
CASSFSPGLTTNEKLFF
TGTGCCAGCAGCTTTAGCCCGGGGTTAACGACTAATGAAAAACTGTTTTTT
>few|TRBJ1-2|TRBV3-1|.
CASSQFRGTGGYTF
TGTGCCAGCAGCCAGTTCAGGGGAACGGGAGGCTACACCTTC
>many|TRBJ1-6|TRBV6-5|.
CASSYTTPDNSPLHF
TGTGCCAGCAGTTACACAACGCCCGATAATTCACCCCTCCACTTT
>.|TRBJ2-4|TRBV11-2|.
CASSLSGAGNDIQYF
TGTGCCAGCAGCTTATCTGGTGCCGGGAATGACATTCAGTACTTC
>.|TRBJ1-4|TRBV5-8|.
CASSLASAGREKLFF
TGTGCCAGCAGCTTGGCCTCGGCAGGGAGGGAAAAACTGTTTTTT
>many|TRBJ1-5|TRBV20-1|.
CSAKLGQPQHF
TGCAGTGCTAAACTTGGGCAGCCCCAGCATTTT
>few|TRBJ2-5|TRBV19|.
CASSISPPGSGETQYF
TGTGCCAGTAGTATATCCCCCCCCGGGAGTGGGGAGACCCAGTACTTC
>few|TRBJ1-1|TRBV5-1|TRBD1
CASRFDRETEAFF
TGCGCCAGCAGATTCGACAGGGAAACTGAAGCTTTCTTT
>.|TRBJ1-2|TRBV27|.
CASSFQVSSAGSQYGYTF
TGTGCCAGCAGTTTCCAAGTTTCTTCGGCAGGATCCCAGTATGGCTACACCTTC
>.|TRBJ2-3|TRBV6-1|TRBD2
CASVAGEGTDTQYF
TGTGCCAGCGTAGCGGGAGAGGGAACAGATACGCAGTATTTT
>many|TRBJ1-1|TRBV20-1|TRBD1
CSARGDSEAFF
TGCAGTGCTAGAGGGGACAGTGAAGCTTTCTTT
>few|TRBJ1-2|TRBV6-1|TRBD1
CASSEGFPWDRVSGYTF
TGTGCCAGCAGTGAAGGATTCCCCTGGGACAGGGTATCGGGCTACACCTTC
>.|TRBJ2-1|TRBV25-1|TRBD2
CASSFREGPYNEQFF
TGTGCCAGCAGTTTTCGGGAGGGCCCCTACAATGAGCAGTTCTTC
>many|TRBJ2-7|TRBV2|.
CASRNQQGREQYF
TGTGCCAGCAGAAACCAACAGGGGAGGGAGCAGTACTTC
>.|TRBJ1-6|TRBV12-3/TRBV12-4|TRBD1
CASSLQGAYSPLHF
TGTGCCAGCAGTCTACAGGGGGCTTATTCACCCCTCCACTTT
>few|TRBJ1-1|TRBV20-1|TRBD1
CSASRGRMYPEAFF
TGCAGTGCTAGCAGGGGGCGCATGTACCCTGAAGCTTTCTTT
>few|TRBJ2-4|TRBV9|.
CASSVEPSRNIQYF
TGTGCCAGCAGCGTAGAGCCCTCCAGAAACATTCAGTACTTC
>.|TRBJ2-5|TRBV7-8|TRBD2
CASTLLSGQQETQYF
TGTGCCAGCACCCTCCTTAGCGGGCAACAAGAGACCCAGTACTTC